Listed below are T cell receptor beta chains from one sample, sequenced in a study of T-cell memory formation after mild COVID-19. TCRdb processed the 5' RACE reads anew with MiXCR; each CDR3 protein has one entry. The sample lists around 450,000 distinct CDR3 sequences, 20% to 25% occurring once. Source material: PBMCs or a T cell subset sorted from them (not recorded which). Source of these receptors: an adult woman who had mild COVID-19 (a few samples of this study predate the infection). Cell type and time point are not known. The CDR3 runs from the conserved cysteine through the conserved F or W. The order of the fields is clone size, V gene, J gene, D gene, CDR3 length, CDR3 DNA, CDR3 protein. The D gene is left open where the match is weak. Clone size is stated in some rows and not others, as once, few, many or a class when expanded.

size: -; V: TRBV7-8; J: TRBJ2-7; D: TRBD1; length: 15; DNA: TGTGCCAGCAGCGACGGCGGGACAGGGGACTACGAGCAGTACTTC; CDR3: CASSDGGTGDYEQYF
size: many; V: TRBV4-3; J: TRBJ1-1; D: -; length: 17; DNA: TGCGCCAGCAGCCGATCAGACCTTCCCTTGGGGCTCACTGAAGCTTTCTTT; CDR3: CASSRSDLPLGLTEAFF
size: -; V: TRBV4-1; J: TRBJ2-1; D: TRBD2; length: 14; DNA: TGCGCCAGCAGTTTAGCGGGGGGGCACAATGAGCAGTTCTTC; CDR3: CASSLAGGHNEQFF
size: -; V: TRBV7-9; J: TRBJ2-7; D: TRBD1; length: 15; DNA: TGTGCCAGCAGCTTAGGACAGGGGGATCCCTACGAGCAGTACTTC; CDR3: CASSLGQGDPYEQYF
size: -; V: TRBV13; J: TRBJ2-7; D: TRBD2; length: 16; DNA: TGTGCCAGCAGCTCGCGACTAGCGGGAGAGTTCTACGAGCAGTACTTC; CDR3: CASSSRLAGEFYEQYF
size: -; V: TRBV15; J: TRBJ2-5; D: -; length: 15; DNA: TGTGCCACCAGCAGAGTATTGGAAGGGTCCGAGACCCAGTACTTC; CDR3: CATSRVLEGSETQYF
size: many; V: TRBV7-2; J: TRBJ2-1; D: -; length: 17; DNA: TGTGCCAGCAGCCCCTACTCGACTAGGGGTGTACAGGGTGAGCAGTTCTTC; CDR3: CASSPYSTRGVQGEQFF
size: -; V: TRBV6-5; J: TRBJ2-1; D: TRBD1; length: 14; DNA: TGTGCCAGCAGTTGGACAGGGGAGACGAATGAGCAGTTCTTC; CDR3: CASSWTGETNEQFF
size: -; V: TRBV7-2; J: TRBJ2-7; D: -; length: 16; DNA: TGTGCCAGCAGCTATGTGACGAACGGACTTTCCTACGAGCAGTACTTC; CDR3: CASSYVTNGLSYEQYF
size: -; V: TRBV20-1; J: TRBJ1-1; D: TRBD1; length: 11; DNA: TGCAGTGCTAGTCCACAGGGGACCATCACCTTT; CDR3: CSASPQGTITF
size: -; V: TRBV4-3; J: TRBJ2-3; D: -; length: 14; DNA: TGCGCCAGCAGCCAAGAGAGGACCGCGGATACGCAGTATTTT; CDR3: CASSQERTADTQYF
size: few; V: TRBV6-6; J: TRBJ1-1; D: -; length: 14; DNA: TGTGCCAGCAGTTACGGCCAGAGGAACACTGAAGCTTTCTTT; CDR3: CASSYGQRNTEAFF
size: -; V: TRBV12-3/TRBV12-4; J: TRBJ2-3; D: TRBD1; length: 16; DNA: TGTGCCAGCAGTTTACGACAGGGGGCTCTCGGAGATACGCAGTATTTT; CDR3: CASSLRQGALGDTQYF
size: -; V: TRBV4-1; J: TRBJ2-7; D: -; length: 14; DNA: TGCGCCAGCAGCCAAGTATCCGGGCCCTACGAGCAGTACTTC; CDR3: CASSQVSGPYEQYF
size: -; V: TRBV20-1; J: TRBJ1-3; D: -; length: 15; DNA: TGCAGTGCTAGAGTGTCAGGTAGCTCTGGAAACACCATATATTTT; CDR3: CSARVSGSSGNTIYF
size: -; V: TRBV7-6; J: TRBJ2-7; D: TRBD1; length: 14; DNA: TGTGCCAGCAGCCAAGGCACAGGGGGCGATCGGCAGTACTTC; CDR3: CASSQGTGGDRQYF
size: -; V: TRBV6-5; J: TRBJ2-1; D: -; length: 14; DNA: TGTGCCAGCAGTTACAGGGAATCCTACAATGAGCAGTTCTTC; CDR3: CASSYRESYNEQFF
size: few; V: TRBV20-1; J: TRBJ1-6; D: TRBD1; length: 14; DNA: TGCAGTGCTAACAAGGGACAGTCTGGCTCACCCCTCCACTTT; CDR3: CSANKGQSGSPLHF
size: -; V: TRBV7-9; J: TRBJ2-1; D: TRBD2; length: 15; DNA: TGTGCCAGCGGGACTATCAGCGGGTTCTACAATGAGCAGTTCTTC; CDR3: CASGTISGFYNEQFF
size: -; V: TRBV5-1; J: TRBJ1-1; D: TRBD1; length: 18; DNA: TGCGCCAGCAGCTTGCGAACAGGGGCAGGCCTCATGAACACTGAAGCTTTCTTT; CDR3: CASSLRTGAGLMNTEAFF
size: -; V: TRBV19; J: TRBJ2-2; D: -; length: 14; DNA: TGTGCCAGTAAGCGGGACAGTAACACCGGGGAGCTGTTTTTT; CDR3: CASKRDSNTGELFF
size: -; V: TRBV29-1; J: TRBJ2-3; D: -; length: 13; DNA: TGCAGCGTTGAAAGGACTAGCACAGATACGCAGTATTTT; CDR3: CSVERTSTDTQYF
size: -; V: TRBV20-1; J: TRBJ1-2; D: -; length: 12; DNA: TGCAGTGCTAGATTCCGAGACTATGGCTACACCTTC; CDR3: CSARFRDYGYTF
size: few; V: TRBV12-3/TRBV12-4; J: TRBJ2-1; D: TRBD2; length: 16; DNA: TGTGCCAGCAGAAAAGGACTAGCGGGAGCCTACAATGAGCAGTTCTTC; CDR3: CASRKGLAGAYNEQFF
size: -; V: TRBV7-2; J: TRBJ2-1; D: -; length: 15; DNA: TGTGCCAGCAGACGTCCGGGACTGGATTACAATGAGCAGTTCTTC; CDR3: CASRRPGLDYNEQFF
size: -; V: TRBV29-1; J: TRBJ2-3; D: -; length: 12; DNA: TGCAGCGGCCTCCAGTGGACAGATACGCAGTATTTT; CDR3: CSGLQWTDTQYF
size: -; V: TRBV20-1; J: TRBJ2-5; D: -; length: 14; DNA: TGCAGTGCTAGGTCCGCTACGAACCAAGAGACCCAGTACTTC; CDR3: CSARSATNQETQYF
size: few; V: TRBV5-1; J: TRBJ2-3; D: -; length: 13; DNA: TGCGCCAGCAGCTTGTGGGTGGCAGATACGCAGTATTTT; CDR3: CASSLWVADTQYF
size: -; V: TRBV29-1; J: TRBJ2-5; D: -; length: 14; DNA: TGCAGCGTTGAGTCCGAGGGCAGGGTGGAGACCCAGTACTTC; CDR3: CSVESEGRVETQYF
size: many; V: TRBV5-1; J: TRBJ1-2; D: -; length: 13; DNA: TGTGCCAGCAGCCCGGACGGCAACTATGGCTACACCTTC; CDR3: CASSPDGNYGYTF
size: -; V: TRBV12-3/TRBV12-4; J: TRBJ1-2; D: -; length: 13; DNA: -; CDR3: CASSSSTGYGYTF
size: few; V: TRBV7-8; J: TRBJ2-1; D: -; length: 15; DNA: TGTGCCAGCAGCCCAAGATCTCGGACAATCAATGAGCAGTTCTTC; CDR3: CASSPRSRTINEQFF
size: -; V: TRBV12-3/TRBV12-4; J: TRBJ1-3; D: -; length: 16; DNA: TGTGCCAGCAGTCCCCCCGGGACACTCTCTGGAAACACCATATATTTT; CDR3: CASSPPGTLSGNTIYF
size: -; V: TRBV27; J: TRBJ2-5; D: -; length: 12; DNA: TGTGCCAGCAGTTCTAGACAGGAGACCCAGTACTTC; CDR3: CASSSRQETQYF
size: few; V: TRBV7-8; J: TRBJ2-7; D: -; length: 14; DNA: TGTGCCAGCAGCTCGAGGGGGGACTTAAACGAGCAGTACTTC; CDR3: CASSSRGDLNEQYF